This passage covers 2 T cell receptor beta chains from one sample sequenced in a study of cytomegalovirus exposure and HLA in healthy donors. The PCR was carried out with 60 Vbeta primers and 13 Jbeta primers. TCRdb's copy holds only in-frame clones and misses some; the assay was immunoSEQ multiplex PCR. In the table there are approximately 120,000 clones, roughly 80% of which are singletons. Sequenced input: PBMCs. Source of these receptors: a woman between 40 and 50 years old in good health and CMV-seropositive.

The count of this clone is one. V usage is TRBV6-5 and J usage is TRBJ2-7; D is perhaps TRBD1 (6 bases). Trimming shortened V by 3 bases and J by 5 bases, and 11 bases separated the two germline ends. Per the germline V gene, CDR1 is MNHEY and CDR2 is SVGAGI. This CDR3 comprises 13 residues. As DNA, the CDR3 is TGTGCCAGCAGTTATGGGGGCCGGAACGAGCAGTACTTC. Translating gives CASSYGGRNEQYF.

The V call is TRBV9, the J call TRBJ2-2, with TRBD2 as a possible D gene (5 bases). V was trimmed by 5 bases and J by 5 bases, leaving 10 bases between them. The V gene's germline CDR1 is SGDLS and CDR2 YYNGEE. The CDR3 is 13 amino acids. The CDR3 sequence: CASSYRGTGELFF. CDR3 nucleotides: TGTGCCAGCAGTTACCGAGGGACCGGGGAGCTGTTTTTT.